The 8 T cell receptor beta chains reported below all come from one sample, sequenced in a study of T-cell reconstitution after alpha-beta-depleted transplantation in children. Library preparation (for TCRbeta) was performed with unique molecular identifiers. TCRdb reanalysed the PCR reads using MiXCR and keeps one entry per CDR3 protein. The sample yields more than 400,000 distinct CDR3 sequences, over 10% seen once. The sequencing here drew on PBMCs, mostly from graft donor cells, taken 180 days after TCRalphabeta/CD19-depleted stem cell transplant. The receptors originated from a female patient between 2 and 15 years old who had a stem cell transplant for aplastic anemia, so the T cells may come from the graft donor.

The chain uses TRBV7-2 and TRBJ2-7; the match to TRBD2 covers 8 bases. The length of the CDR3 is 15 residues. With V trimmed by 1 base and J by 4 bases, 6 bases remained unmatched. Germline-derived CDR1 and CDR2 are SGHTA and FQGNSA. In DNA form, the CDR3 reads TGTGCCAGCAGCTTAGATACTAGCGGAGCTTACGAGCAGTACGTC. This encodes CASSLDTSGAYEQYV.

This clonotype came up many times. The CDR3 DNA is TGTGCCAGCAGCTTACTGATAATCGGGACCCTCCGCGAGCAGTACTTC. As protein: CASSLLIIGTLREQYF. The chain carries TRBV7-6 and TRBJ2-7; D is perhaps TRBD1 or TRBD2 (5 bases each). This CDR3 region has 16 residues. CDR1 and CDR2 (germline): SGHVS, FNYEAQ. Trimming removed 2 bases at V and 6 bases at J, with 20 bases between.

The table lists this clonotype with a few counts. This sequence joins TRBV5-1 and TRBJ2-3; maybe TRBD1 (6 bases). Trimming took 3 bases from V and 2 from J, leaving 10 bases between them. CDR1 and CDR2 (germline): SGHRS, YFSETQ. CDR3 length equals 14 residues. DNA of the CDR3: TGCGCCAGCAGCTCAGGACAGTACACAGATACGCAGTATTTT. It specifies CASSSGQYTDTQYF.

V usage is TRBV7-8 and J usage is TRBJ2-1; 7 positions agree with TRBD1. The junction had 10 bases not matched to a gene; V was cut back by 4 bases and J by 1 base. The CDR3 spans 17 residues. From germline, CDR1 is SGHVS and CDR2 FQNEAQ. CDR3 DNA sequence: TGTGCCAGCAGCTCCCGACTCGGGACAGATTCCTACAATGAGCAGTTCTTC. Protein product: CASSSRLGTDSYNEQFF.

This chain joins TRBV20-1 and TRBJ2-7, with a tentative D call TRBD1 (5 bases). Per germline, CDR1 DFQATT and CDR2 SNEGSKA (reference sequence). The CDR3 runs to 12 residues. The V gene lost 5 bases and the J gene lost 6 bases, with 14 bases spanning the gap. The DNA of the CDR3 is TGCAGTGCTTTTCCCCAGGGATTCGAGCAGTACTTC. Protein: CSAFPQGFEQYF.

The chain carries TRBV5-6 and TRBJ2-3; 7 nucleotides align to TRBD2. V lost 4 bases to trimming and J lost 1 base; unmatched junction nucleotides: 0. This CDR3 region has 13 residues. Germline lookup yields CDR1 SGHDT and CDR2 YYEEEE. The DNA for the CDR3 is TGTGCCAGCAGCGCGGGAGGCACAGATACGCAGTATTTT. Encoded protein: CASSAGGTDTQYF.

The chain uses TRBV5-1 and TRBJ2-1, with D hard to call. The CDR3 contains 13 residues. CDR1 and CDR2 (germline): SGHRS, YFSETQ. Trimming cost V 1 base and J 7 bases, with 9 bases left between them. CDR3 loop: CASSLSVRNEQFF. In nucleotides, the CDR3 is TGCGCCAGCAGCTTGTCGGTCAGGAATGAGCAGTTCTTC.

This chain uses TRBV5-8 with TRBJ2-2; a possible D gene is TRBD1 (5 bases). The CDR3 totals 13 residues. Germline lookup yields CDR1 SGHTS and CDR2 YDEGEE. Trimming took off 10 bases at V and 6 bases at J, with 16 bases between the two ends. CDR3 nucleotide sequence: TGTGCCGATGCCTGGGGCGAAGCCGGGGAGCTGTTTTTT. The encoded protein is CADAWGEAGELFF.